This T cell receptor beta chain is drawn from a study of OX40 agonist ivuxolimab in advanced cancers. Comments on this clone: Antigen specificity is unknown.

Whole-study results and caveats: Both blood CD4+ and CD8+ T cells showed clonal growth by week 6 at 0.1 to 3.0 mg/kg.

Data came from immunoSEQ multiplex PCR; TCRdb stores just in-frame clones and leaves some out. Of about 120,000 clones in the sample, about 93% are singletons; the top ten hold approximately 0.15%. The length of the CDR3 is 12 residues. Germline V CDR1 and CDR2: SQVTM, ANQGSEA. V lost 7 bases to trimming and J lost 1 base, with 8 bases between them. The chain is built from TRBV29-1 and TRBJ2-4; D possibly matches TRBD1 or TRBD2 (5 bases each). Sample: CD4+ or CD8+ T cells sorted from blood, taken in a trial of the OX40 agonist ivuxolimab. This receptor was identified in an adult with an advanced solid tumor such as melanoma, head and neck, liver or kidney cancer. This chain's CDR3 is CSGGDAKNIQYF. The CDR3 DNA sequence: TGCAGCGGAGGGGACGCCAAAAACATTCAGTACTTC.